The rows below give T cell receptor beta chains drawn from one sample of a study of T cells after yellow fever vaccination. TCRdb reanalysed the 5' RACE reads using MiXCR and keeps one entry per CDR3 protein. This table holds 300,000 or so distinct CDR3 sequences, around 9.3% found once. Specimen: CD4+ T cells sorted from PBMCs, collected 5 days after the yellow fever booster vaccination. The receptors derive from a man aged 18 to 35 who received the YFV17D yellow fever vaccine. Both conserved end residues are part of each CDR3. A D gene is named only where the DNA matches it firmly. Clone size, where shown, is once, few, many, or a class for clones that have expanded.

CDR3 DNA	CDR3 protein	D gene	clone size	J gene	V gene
TGTGCCAGCCTTCCGTCATGGGGCGGGAATTCACCCCTCCACTTT	CASLPSWGGNSPLHF	.	many	TRBJ1-6	TRBV27
TGCGCCAGCAGCCTGCAGGGAGAGGACACTGAAGCTTTCTTT	CASSLQGEDTEAFF	.	few	TRBJ1-1	TRBV5-1
TGTGCCAGCAGCCCCGCCCTAAGTCTCAACACCGGGGAGCTGTTTTTT	CASSPALSLNTGELFF	.	.	TRBJ2-2	TRBV7-2
TGTGCCAGCAGTTTTCGGCGTCGGTTGAATTTAAACTCTGGGGCCAACGTCCTGACTTTC	CASSFRRRLNLNSGANVLTF	.	many	TRBJ2-6	TRBV12-3/TRBV12-4
TGCAGTGCTAGAATCCTACTAGCGAGGGACCAAGAGACCCAGTACTTC	CSARILLARDQETQYF	TRBD2	many	TRBJ2-5	TRBV20-1
TGTGCCAGCTCACCATCGGTAGGCAGTACTAGCACAGATACGCAGTATTTT	CASSPSVGSTSTDTQYF	.	.	TRBJ2-3	TRBV18
TGTGCCAGCAGCATACAGGGGAAGCCAGATACGCAGTATTTT	CASSIQGKPDTQYF	TRBD1	few	TRBJ2-3	TRBV7-2
TGTGCCAGCAGCCTCACGCCAGGGGACTACAATGAGCAGTTCTTC	CASSLTPGDYNEQFF	.	few	TRBJ2-1	TRBV4-2
TGCGCCAGCAACACTCGGGGGCCGGGAAATGAGCAGTTCTTC	CASNTRGPGNEQFF	.	many	TRBJ2-1	TRBV5-1
TGCGCCAGCAGCGCGCCGGGTGCAGATACGCAGTATTTT	CASSAPGADTQYF	.	few	TRBJ2-3	TRBV5-1
TGTGCCAGCAGCGTACAGAATATGGAGACCCAGTACTTC	CASSVQNMETQYF	.	.	TRBJ2-5	TRBV11-2
TGTGCCAGCAGCCTCCGACTAGCAGCCCATGAGCAGTTCTTC	CASSLRLAAHEQFF	TRBD2	many	TRBJ2-1	TRBV3-1
TGTGCCAGCAGTTACAGGGGGCCCCTCTACGAGCAGTACTTC	CASSYRGPLYEQYF	TRBD1	many	TRBJ2-7	TRBV12-3/TRBV12-4
TGCGCCAGCAGCCAAGATTCGTCCGGGTCCAAAAACATTCAGTACTTC	CASSQDSSGSKNIQYF	.	.	TRBJ2-4	TRBV4-3
TGCGCCAGCAGAGTAGTGGACAGACGCTCCTACGAGCAGTACTTC	CASRVVDRRSYEQYF	.	.	TRBJ2-7	TRBV10-1
TGTGCCAGCAGCTTGCTGGGACAGGGGGCAGATACGCAGTATTTT	CASSLLGQGADTQYF	TRBD1	.	TRBJ2-3	TRBV5-5
TGTGCCAGTACAGGGGACGTTACTGGAAACACCATATATTTT	CASTGDVTGNTIYF	TRBD1	few	TRBJ1-3	TRBV6-5
TGTGCCAGCAGTTACTCTACAGTCCCCGGTATAAAGCAGTACTTC	CASSYSTVPGIKQYF	.	.	TRBJ2-7	TRBV6-5
TGTGCCATCAGCAAAAGGGCAGATACGCAGTATTTT	CAISKRADTQYF	.	.	TRBJ2-3	TRBV10-3
TGTGCCAGCAGCTTAGCGACAGGGGTTCTGAACATTCAGTACTTC	CASSLATGVLNIQYF	TRBD1	few	TRBJ2-4	TRBV13
TGTGCCAGCAGCCCTGGGGACAGGAACACTGAAGCTTTCTTT	CASSPGDRNTEAFF	TRBD1	many	TRBJ1-1	TRBV7-9
TGTGCCAGTAGCGAGAGTGGGGACGAGCAGTACTTC	CASSESGDEQYF	.	.	TRBJ2-7	TRBV19
TGTGCCAGCAGCCCTAGCGGATACCAAGAGACCCAGTACTTC	CASSPSGYQETQYF	TRBD2	few	TRBJ2-5	TRBV7-3
TGTGCCAGCAGACGTCCGGGACAGGGGATTAATTCACCCCTCCACTTT	CASRRPGQGINSPLHF	TRBD1	few	TRBJ1-6	TRBV11-2
TGTGCCAGTAACCGGGACAGGGGGCGGTACGAGCAGTACTTC	CASNRDRGRYEQYF	TRBD1	.	TRBJ2-7	TRBV6-1
TGTGCCAGCAGCCCCAAGACAGGGGTTTCTTCACAGCCCCAGCATTTT	CASSPKTGVSSQPQHF	TRBD1	few	TRBJ1-5	TRBV7-6
TGCAGCGTGGCCGGGACTAGCGGGCTGAATGAGCAGTTCTTC	CSVAGTSGLNEQFF	TRBD2	few	TRBJ2-1	TRBV29-1
TGTGCCAGCATGGAACAGACGAACACTGAAGCTTTCTTT	CASMEQTNTEAFF	.	many	TRBJ1-1	TRBV27
TGTGCCAGCAGCCGGGACAGCACCTGGGTGGCCCAGTACTTC	CASSRDSTWVAQYF	TRBD1	few	TRBJ2-5	TRBV7-2
TGTGCCTGTCGGCTGGCTCGGGGCTTTAACACTGAAGCTTTCTTT	CACRLARGFNTEAFF	.	.	TRBJ1-1	TRBV30
TGTGCCAGCAGCTTGGTCAATCAGGGTTCGGACTATGGCTACACCTTC	CASSLVNQGSDYGYTF	.	many	TRBJ1-2	TRBV5-5
TGTGCCAGCAGTTCGCAGTCGGGGTCCTACAATGAGCAGTTCTTC	CASSSQSGSYNEQFF	.	few	TRBJ2-1	TRBV12-3/TRBV12-4
TGTGCCACCAGTGCGAGGAGAGGGACTGAAGCTTTCTTT	CATSARRGTEAFF	.	many	TRBJ1-1	TRBV24-1
TGCGCCAGCAGCCTGAGACCTGCCGGACAGGTCGATTCTGGAAACACCATATATTTT	CASSLRPAGQVDSGNTIYF	TRBD1	many	TRBJ1-3	TRBV5-1
TGTGCCAGCAGCTTAGAGGGGTCGGGGAATTCACCCCTCCACTTT	CASSLEGSGNSPLHF	.	.	TRBJ1-6	TRBV5-5
TGTGCCAGCAGCGTCCAAGGGACAGGGTTCTACGAGCAGTACTTC	CASSVQGTGFYEQYF	TRBD1	few	TRBJ2-7	TRBV9
TGTGCCAGCAGCTTTAGCGGAGCCGCGAACACCGGGGAGCTGTTTTTT	CASSFSGAANTGELFF	.	.	TRBJ2-2	TRBV7-2